This T cell receptor (beta chain) was observed in a study of post-analysis software for immune sequencing data. Comment on this clonotype: Its antigen is currently unknown.

V gave up 4 bases and J gave up 1 base, with 11 bases separating them. Germline assignment: CDR1 KGHSH and CDR2 LQKENI. The CDR3 is made up of 15 amino acids. General study findings and limits: Patients had higher frequencies than controls of five TRBV segments, including TRBV5-6, TRBV5-1 and TRBV20-1.

Incorporated into the TCR beta cDNA libraries were unique molecular identifiers, which served to reduce PCR and sequencing biases. TCRdb recomputed calls from the PCR reads with MiXCR, one row per CDR3 protein. The sample includes a few hundred thousand distinct CDR3 sequences, 45% of them seen just once. The sequence derives from a girl aged 5-17 years with multiple sclerosis. The chain recombines TRBV18 with TRBJ2-1; D may be TRBD1 (5 bases). Sequences were obtained from blood. The CDR3 bases are TGTGCCAGCTCACTCGACAGACCTTCCTACAATGAGCAGTTCTTC. It is translated as CASSLDRPSYNEQFF.